This T cell receptor (beta chain) was captured by sequencing in a study of T cell changes during pregnancy in multiple sclerosis (dated by TCRdb to the late 2010s). At the level of the whole study: The study looked at changes in the T cell repertoire across pregnancy in women with multiple sclerosis.

The library was made by the immunoSEQ multiplex PCR assay. TCRdb stores this immuneACCESS table with in-frame sequences only. Part of the clones is absent; in the studies checked, under half of the shortfall reflects unresolved V genes, and no reason is known for the rest. This sample comprises under 80,000 clones, 80% to 95% of them detected only once. The ten largest clones add up to over 3.5% of the sample. Note on this clone: No cognate antigen has been identified for it. No quality values exist for individual bases; no much larger clone is one base distant.

Reading from cysteine to phenylalanine, the CDR3 counts 17 amino acids. Only the CDR3 region is kept as DNA, spanning 51 bases read in frame from base 1. After removal of 4 bases from V and 5 bases from J, the junction retains 17 bases not matched to a gene. Taken from the germline V gene, the CDR1 and CDR2 loops are MDHEN and SYDVKM. The chain employs TRBV28 and TRBJ2-7; the central 7 bases match TRBD2. This sample comprised peripheral blood, obtained after pregnancy. The sequence came from a female donor in good health, enrolled as a control in a pregnancy study. The DNA is TGTGCCAGCAGTTCCCCGTGGGATCGAGCGGGGAGCAACGAGCAGTACTTC. It translates as CASSSPWDRAGSNEQYF. Reference TRBV28 and TRBJ2-7 proteins supply the regions before and after the CDR3; the full variable domain is: DVKVTQSSRYLVKRTGEKVFLECVQDMDHENMFWYRQDPGLGLRLIYFSYDVKMKEKGDIPEGYSVSREKKERFSLILESASTNQTSMYLCASSSPWDRAGSNEQYFGPGTRLTVT.